The 17 T cell receptor beta chains reported below all come from one sample, sequenced in a study of CD8 T cells in Susac syndrome. Reverse transcription used about 0.45 to 1 ug RNA and random hexamers. TCRdb re-derived calls from the immunoSEQ multiplex PCR reads in MiXCR, one entry per CDR3 protein. The data contain 90,000 to 110,000 distinct CDR3 sequences, approximately 96% of them singletons. The sequenced sample was CD4+ T cells from PBMCs. The receptor source for this set is a human donor in good health.

The chain recombines TRBV3-1 with TRBJ2-1, with unresolved D. CDR1 LGHDT and CDR2 YNNKEL come from the germline V gene (reference sequence). Trimming left V 3 bases short and J 8 bases short, with 5 bases between. This CDR3 has 11 amino acids. CDR3 bases: TGTGCCAGCAGCCAGTCCCATGAGCAGTTCTTC. Protein: CASSQSHEQFF.

CDR3 region: CASRPSGEPYEQYF. CDR3 nucleotides: TGTGCCAGTAGGCCTAGCGGGGAACCCTACGAGCAGTACTTC. The chain couples TRBV2 to TRBJ2-7; TRBD2 agrees at 9 bases. CDR1 SNHLY and CDR2 FYNNEI come from the germline V gene. The CDR3 covers 14 residues. The V segment lost 9 bases and the J segment 2 bases; nucleotides outside the gene matches: 8.

This clonotype was seen only once. The chain combines TRBV7-9 with TRBJ2-7; D is undetermined. CDR1 is SEHNR and CDR2 is FQNEAQ in the germline V gene (reference sequence). This CDR3 has 12 residues. V lost 2 bases and J lost 6, with 8 bases in between. This CDR3 is CASSLMGFEQYF. The CDR3 bases are TGTGCCAGCAGCTTAATGGGTTTCGAGCAGTACTTC.

In its sample, this clonotype was seen once. This chain connects TRBV7-2 to TRBJ1-4; the D gene is possibly TRBD1 (5 bases). V was shortened by 7 bases and J by 0 bases, with 9 bases between the two germline ends. The CDR3 has 14 residues. In germline, CDR1 is SGHTA, CDR2 FQGNSA. The CDR3, as DNA: TGTGCCAGCAACGACAGTGCAACTAATGAAAAACTGTTTTTT. This gives the protein CASNDSATNEKLFF.

The rearrangement links TRBV7-8 to TRBJ2-7; D is uncertain. Germline V gene sequence: CDR1 SGHVS, CDR2 FQNEAQ. The V gene lost 5 bases and the J gene lost 4 bases, with 9 bases spanning the gap. The length of the CDR3 is 12 residues. CDR3 loop: CASSPVLYEQYF. The CDR3 DNA sequence: TGTGCCAGCAGCCCCGTTTTGTACGAGCAGTACTTC. Using reference TRBV7-8 and TRBJ2-7 for the parts outside the CDR3, the full variable domain is GAGVSQSPRYKVAKRGQDVALRCDPISGHVSLFWYQQALGQGPEFLTYFQNEAQLDKSGLPSDRFFAERPEGSVSTLKIQRTQQEDSAVYLCASSPVLYEQYFGPGTRLTVT.

The chain combines TRBV3-1 with TRBJ2-6; D uncertain. Per the germline V gene, CDR1 is LGHDT and CDR2 is YNNKEL (reference sequence). The CDR3 extends over 15 amino acids. Deletions cut 4 bases from V and 2 bases from J, with 9 bases between. The CDR3 here is CASSPRGPGANVLTF. DNA for the CDR3: TGTGCCAGCAGCCCCCGAGGCCCTGGGGCCAACGTCCTGACTTTC.

The CDR3 loop is CASSPRALNEKLFF. CDR3 nucleotide sequence: TGTGCCAGCAGCCCCCGGGCCCTTAATGAAAAACTGTTTTTT. The V call is TRBV3-1, the J call TRBJ1-4; D not certain. Trimming removed 4 bases at V and 4 bases at J, with 10 bases between. CDR3 length: 14 amino acids. Germline V gene lookup returns CDR1 LGHDT and CDR2 YNNKEL (reference sequence).

The genes are TRBV3-1 and TRBJ2-2; 10 bases are shared with TRBD2. The CDR3 contains 15 residues. Germline-derived CDR1 and CDR2 are LGHDT and YNNKEL (reference sequence). Trimming at V came to 7 bases and at J to 4 bases, leaving 6 bases not matched to a gene. The CDR3 DNA follows: TGTGCCAGCAAGCTAGCGGGAGTGGGCACCGGGGAGCTGTTTTTT. Translating gives CASKLAGVGTGELFF.

The J gene is TRBJ1-2, the V gene TRBV28; D gene unclear. CDR1 MDHEN and CDR2 SYDVKM come from the germline V gene. This CDR3 comprises 11 residues. V was clipped by 5 bases and J by 0 bases, with 1 base between them. The CDR3: CASSPNYGYTF. In DNA form, the CDR3 reads TGTGCCAGCAGTCCTAACTATGGCTACACCTTC.

The chain employs TRBV19 and TRBJ2-2; D unclear. The CDR3 spans 14 residues. Between the trimmed V and J ends, which lost 3 bases and 0 bases, there was a span of 5 bases. CDR1 is LNHDA and CDR2 is SQIVND in the germline V gene (reference sequence). The CDR3 DNA reads TGTGCCAGTAGTATCCAATCGAACACCGGGGAGCTGTTTTTT. Translating it yields CASSIQSNTGELFF.

The chain joins TRBV29-1 to TRBJ1-1, with D unresolved. Germline lookup yields CDR1 SQVTM and CDR2 ANQGSEA. Between the trimmed V and J ends, which lost 4 bases and 5 bases, there was a span of 11 bases. CDR3 length: 12 amino acids. The DNA for the CDR3 is TGCAGCGTTGCCGACCCCCCGACTGAAGCTTTCTTT. It encodes CSVADPPTEAFF.

This clonotype has a handful of counts. The chain joins TRBV6-2 or TRBV6-3 to TRBJ2-5; D remains unclear. The CDR3 length is 11 residues. Germline V gene sequence: CDR1 MNHEY, CDR2 SVGEGT. Trimming stripped 3 bases from V and 5 bases from J, with 4 bases between. The CDR3 DNA reads as TGTGCCAGCAGTTATCGGGAGACCCAGTACTTC. Its translation: CASSYRETQYF.

The chain has TRBV19 and TRBJ1-1; D gene unclear. Trimming stripped 3 bases from V and 0 bases from J, with 11 bases between. The germline V gene has CDR1 LNHDA and CDR2 SQIVND (reference sequence). This CDR3 spans 15 amino acids. CDR3 coding DNA: TGTGCCAGTAGTATTGAGGGCCAACTGAACACTGAAGCTTTCTTT. It encodes CASSIEGQLNTEAFF. The variable domain in full, completed from reference TRBV19 and TRBJ1-1, reads DGGITQSPKYLFRKEGQNVTLSCEQNLNHDAMYWYRQDPGQGLRLIYYSQIVNDFQKGDIAEGYSVSREKKESFPLTVTSAQKNPTAFYLCASSIEGQLNTEAFFGQGTRLTVV.

The chain uses TRBV6-2 or TRBV6-3 and TRBJ1-2; D not resolved. The length of the CDR3 is 12 residues. The germline V gene has CDR1 MNHEY and CDR2 SVGEGT. Trimming cost V 0 bases and J 6 bases, with 5 bases left between them. CDR3 nucleotides: TGTGCCAGCAGTTACTCCGGGGATGGCTACACCTTC. It yields the protein CASSYSGDGYTF.

Here the CDR3 reads CSAEDRTGSEQFF. The CDR3 DNA is TGCAGCGCCGAAGACCGGACAGGGTCTGAGCAGTTCTTC. V is TRBV29-1 and J is TRBJ2-1; 8 bases agree with TRBD1. The length of the CDR3 is 13 residues. With 7 bases clipped from V and 9 bases from J, the junction kept 11 bases outside the gene matches. Germline assignment: CDR1 SQVTM and CDR2 ANQGSEA.

The rearrangement joins TRBV19 to TRBJ1-2, with D perhaps matching TRBD1 (5 bases). Germline-derived CDR1 and CDR2 are LNHDA and SQIVND (reference sequence). Trimming took 4 bases from V and 7 from J, leaving 16 bases between them. The CDR3 loop spans 14 amino acids. Here the CDR3 DNA reads TGTGCCAGTAGTACCACCCGGTTTAGGGGTGGCTACACCTTC. Translating it yields CASSTTRFRGGYTF. Full variable domain (remainder filled in from reference TRBV19 and TRBJ1-2): DGGITQSPKYLFRKEGQNVTLSCEQNLNHDAMYWYRQDPGQGLRLIYYSQIVNDFQKGDIAEGYSVSREKKESFPLTVTSAQKNPTAFYLCASSTTRFRGGYTFGSGTRLTVV.

This clonotype was recorded only once. The chain couples TRBV3-1 to TRBJ1-2; unclear D gene. Looked up from germline, CDR1 is LGHDT and CDR2 is YNNKEL (reference sequence). V was pared by 5 bases and J by 1 base, with 8 bases between. The CDR3 consists of 13 residues. This chain's CDR3 is CASSSRLNYGYTF. The CDR3 nucleotides read TGTGCCAGCAGCTCCCGGCTTAACTATGGCTACACCTTC. The full variable domain, completed using reference TRBV3-1 and TRBJ1-2, is DTAVSQTPKYLVTQMGNDKSIKCEQNLGHDTMYWYKQDSKKFLKIMFSYNNKELIINETVPNRFSPKSPDKAHLNLHINSLELGDSAVYFCASSSRLNYGYTFGSGTRLTVV.